This T cell receptor (beta chain) is from a study of shared clonotypes between healthy human individuals. Broader study findings: Shared across four donors were 4% to 5% of the naive CD4 clonotypes.

The study ran the assay at deep level. Method: immunoSEQ multiplex PCR; TCRdb's copy keeps in-frame clones and lacks some. In the table there are some 980,000 clones, approximately 76% of which are singletons. CDR3 length: 14 residues. CDR1 is SGHRS, CDR2 YFSETQ, per germline. V lost 0 bases and J lost 0, with 7 bases in between. This clone turned up a few times. Its antigen is unknown. Distinct nucleotide sequences in the sample also encode this CDR3. The TCR originated in a man aged 18 to 30 in good health. The sequenced sample was memory CD4+ T cells sorted from blood. Subset in this sample: CD45RA-negative fraction. The chain links TRBV5-1 to TRBJ2-7, with a possible D match to TRBD1 (5 bases). The DNA of the CDR3 is TGCGCCAGCAGCTTGGGACAGAGCTCCTACGAGCAGTACTTC. Protein sequence: CASSLGQSSYEQYF.